These 21 T cell receptor beta chains share one sample of origin, sequenced in a study of blood T cell repertoires in COVID-19. Data came from immunoSEQ multiplex PCR; TCRdb stores just in-frame clones and leaves some out. The repertoire holds approximately 200,000 clones, with about nine tenths as singletons. Sequencing was performed on peripheral blood. These receptors were taken from a woman aged 25 to 45 with acute or convalescent COVID-19.

The rearrangement links TRBV28 to TRBJ2-7; D is perhaps TRBD2 (6 bases). Per germline, CDR1 MDHEN and CDR2 SYDVKM. Trimming removed 2 bases at V and 7 bases at J, with 9 bases between. CDR3 size: 12 residues. In DNA, the CDR3 is TGTGCCAGCAGTTTACCCCGGGGGGAGCAGTACTTC. It encodes CASSLPRGEQYF.

The V and J genes are TRBV5-1 and TRBJ2-3; no reliable D call. V was pared by 1 base and J by 0 bases, with 6 bases between. The V gene's germline CDR1 is SGHRS and CDR2 YFSETQ. This CDR3 is 14 amino acids long. The CDR3 DNA reads TGCGCCAGCAGCTTGACAGACAGCACAGATACGCAGTATTTT. Encoded protein: CASSLTDSTDTQYF.

The chain combines TRBV2 with TRBJ1-4; 7 bases fit TRBD1. There are 15 residues in the CDR3. The V gene end was trimmed by 7 bases and the J gene end by 8 bases; junction bases not matched to a gene: 13. The germline CDR1 and CDR2 sequences are SNHLY and FYNNEI. CDR3 coding DNA: TGTGCCAGCAACCAACAGGGGACAGTGGGGGAAAAACTGTTTTTT. It translates to CASNQQGTVGEKLFF.

The chain combines TRBV12-3 or TRBV12-4 with TRBJ2-3; D call uncertain. The V end was cut by 6 bases, the J end by 11 bases, with 12 bases between. CDR3 length equals 11 residues. The chain's CDR3 is CASSLGEVQYF. CDR3 in DNA: TGTGCCAGCAGCCTAGGCGAAGTGCAGTATTTT.

The chain employs TRBV19 and TRBJ2-3; 13 nucleotides match TRBD2. J was trimmed by 6 bases and V by 9 bases; bases with no gene match: 9. In germline, CDR1 is LNHDA, CDR2 SQIVND (reference sequence). The CDR3 runs to 15 residues. The CDR3 loop is CASRLAGGLFDTQYF. DNA of the CDR3: TGTGCCAGCAGACTAGCGGGAGGACTTTTTGATACGCAGTATTTT.

This chain joins TRBV5-1 and TRBJ2-2; tentatively, D is TRBD2 (6 bases). The CDR3 is made up of 14 amino acids. V was cut by 3 bases and J by 4 bases, with 10 bases left in between. Germline CDR1 reads SGHRS; CDR2 reads YFSETQ. The CDR3 bases are TGCGCCAGCAGCTCCGGGAGAGCCACCGGGGAGCTGTTTTTT. The encoded protein is CASSSGRATGELFF.

V usage is TRBV5-1 and J usage is TRBJ2-7; a possible D gene is TRBD2 (5 bases). V was cut by 6 bases and J by 1 base, with 11 bases left in between. This CDR3 is built from 13 residues. The germline gives CDR1 SGHRS, CDR2 YFSETQ. The CDR3 DNA sequence: TGCGCCAGCATGTCCGGGGAATCCTACGAGCAGTACTTC. As protein: CASMSGESYEQYF.

This CDR3 is CASRDTIYEQYF. The CDR3 bases are TGCGCCAGCCGGGACACCATCTACGAGCAGTACTTC. The J gene is TRBJ2-7, the V gene TRBV5-1, with D maybe TRBD1 (6 bases). The V and J ends lost 7 bases and 3 bases respectively, with 11 bases between them. Germline V gene data show CDR1 as SGHRS and CDR2 as YFSETQ. This CDR3 has 12 amino acids.

The chain has TRBV5-6 and TRBJ1-1, with 11 bases matching TRBD1. Germline CDR1 reads SGHDT; CDR2 reads YYEEEE. V shed 7 bases, J shed 10 bases, and the junction held 12 bases outside the gene matches. The CDR3 is 14 amino acids. CDR3 sequence: CASRTGTGGFPAFF. In DNA form, the CDR3 reads TGTGCCAGCCGCACGGGGACAGGGGGTTTTCCAGCTTTCTTT.

The rearrangement links TRBV7-9 to TRBJ2-4; no clear D gene. The V end was cut by 3 bases, the J end by 6 bases, with 6 bases between. The CDR3 loop spans 12 amino acids. Germline lookup yields CDR1 SEHNR and CDR2 FQNEAQ (reference sequence). The CDR3 reads CASSLTGNIQYF. The CDR3, as DNA: TGTGCCAGCAGCTTGACGGGAAACATTCAGTACTTC. The whole variable domain, filled in from reference TRBV7-9 and TRBJ2-4, reads DTGVSQNPRHKITKRGQNVTFRCDPISEHNRLYWYRQTLGQGPEFLTYFQNEAQLEKSRLLSDRFSAERPKGSFSTLEIQRTEQGDSAMYLCASSLTGNIQYFGAGTRLSVL.

The chain couples TRBV28 to TRBJ2-3; D remains unclear. This CDR3 contains 11 residues. V gave up 7 bases and J gave up 6 bases, with 8 bases separating them. CDR1 MDHEN and CDR2 SYDVKM come from the germline V gene. The chain's CDR3 is CASTSFDTQYF. CDR3 DNA sequence: TGTGCCAGCACTAGTTTCGATACGCAGTATTTT.

In this sample, this clone turned up once. The chain links TRBV5-1 to TRBJ2-1, with 9 bases matching TRBD2. The CDR3 runs to 19 residues. After removal of 1 base from V and 6 bases from J, the junction contained 17 bases not matched to a gene. Per the germline V gene, CDR1 is SGHRS and CDR2 is YFSETQ. CDR3 DNA: TGCGCCAGCAGCTTGTTCGGGCGGGAGGGCTCCGTTCCGGGCAATGAGCAGTTCTTC. This gives the protein CASSLFGREGSVPGNEQFF.

The V gene is TRBV27, the J gene TRBJ1-2, with D maybe TRBD1 (5 bases). The germline CDR1 and CDR2 sequences are MNHEY and SMNVEV (reference sequence). The CDR3 consists of 15 residues. Trimming shortened V by 5 bases and J by 4 bases, and 17 bases separated the two germline ends. CDR3: CASSPRALGAYGYTF. As DNA, the CDR3 is TGTGCCAGCAGTCCACGGGCCCTTGGGGCCTATGGCTACACCTTC.

The DNA for the CDR3 is TGTGCCAGCAGCTTAGCAGCGGGAGACGAGCAGTACTTC. Translation gives CASSLAAGDEQYF. This chain joins TRBV7-6 and TRBJ2-7, with 8 bases identical to TRBD2. V lost 0 bases and J lost 5; bases outside the gene matches: 0. The CDR3 covers 13 residues. Germline V gene data show CDR1 as SGHVS and CDR2 as FNYEAQ.

There are a few counts of this clone. V gene TRBV5-4 combines with J gene TRBJ2-4; TRBD1 matches at 11 bases. From germline, CDR1 is SGHNT and CDR2 YYREEE (reference sequence). This CDR3 region has 15 residues. After removal of 4 bases from V and 7 bases from J, the junction contained 7 bases not matched to a gene. The CDR3 loop is CASSRRGQGDNIQYF. CDR3 DNA: TGTGCCAGCAGCCGGAGGGGACAGGGGGATAACATTCAGTACTTC.

The chain has TRBV9 and TRBJ2-5, with D maybe TRBD2 (6 bases). Per germline, CDR1 SGDLS and CDR2 YYNGEE. V lost 3 bases to trimming and J lost 1 base, with 10 bases between them. The CDR3 extends over 14 amino acids. The CDR3 coding sequence is TGTGCCAGCAGCGCCCTAGCGACCCAAGAGACCCAGTACTTC. This codes for CASSALATQETQYF.

V and J are TRBV5-4 and TRBJ1-1, with D unresolved. CDR1 is SGHNT and CDR2 is YYREEE in the germline V gene (reference sequence). This CDR3 spans 13 amino acids. V lost 4 bases, J lost 8 bases, and 15 bases lay in between. CDR3 DNA sequence: TGTGCCAGCAGCCAGTCCGTTACGGGGGAAGCTTTCTTT. Its protein is CASSQSVTGEAFF.

The rearrangement joins TRBV19 to TRBJ2-4, with 11 nucleotides matching TRBD2. V shed 8 bases, J shed 5 bases, and the junction held 8 bases outside the gene matches. The germline V gene has CDR1 LNHDA and CDR2 SQIVND (reference sequence). This CDR3 has 15 amino acids. CDR3 residues: CASRGLAGGENIQYF. The CDR3 region has the DNA TGTGCCAGTCGAGGACTAGCGGGCGGAGAAAACATTCAGTACTTC.

The rearrangement uses TRBV27 and TRBJ1-6; 7 nucleotides align to TRBD1. This CDR3 region has 15 residues. V trimming: 1 base; J trimming: 7 bases; junction bases outside the gene matches: 4. Germline lookup yields CDR1 MNHEY and CDR2 SMNVEV (reference sequence). This chain's CDR3 is CASSLYRGSNSPLHF. CDR3 DNA: TGTGCCAGCAGTTTATACAGGGGATCCAATTCACCCCTCCACTTT.

The chain has TRBV14 and TRBJ2-3; tentatively, D is TRBD2 (6 bases). CDR3 size: 13 residues. Germline CDR1 reads SGHDN; CDR2 reads FVKESK. V dropped 8 bases and J dropped 2 bases, with 11 bases sitting between them. CDR3 nucleotide sequence: TGTGCCAGCTGGGCGGGAAACACAGATACGCAGTATTTT. Its translation: CASWAGNTDTQYF. Based on the CDR3 plus reference TRBV14 and TRBJ2-3, the full variable domain is EAGVTQFPSHSVIEKGQTVTLRCDPISGHDNLYWYRRVMGKEIKFLLHFVKESKQDESGMPNNRFLAERTGGTYSTLKVQPAELEDSGVYFCASWAGNTDTQYFGPGTRLTVL.

In this sample, this clone turned up a few times. The gene calls are TRBV6-2 or TRBV6-3 and TRBJ2-5; TRBD1 aligns across 11 bases. V lost 5 bases to trimming and J lost 4 bases; unmatched junction nucleotides: 3. The CDR3 is made up of 14 amino acids. The germline V gene encodes CDR1 MNHEY and CDR2 SVGEGT. CDR3 amino acids: CASSRTGGAETQYF. The CDR3 region has the DNA TGTGCCAGCAGTCGGACAGGGGGCGCAGAGACCCAGTACTTC.